This TCR beta chain was captured by sequencing in a study of blood T cell repertoires in COVID-19. Clones were read by immunoSEQ multiplex PCR, and TCRdb kept only the in-frame ones, dropping some. The table shows roughly 500,000 clones, with roughly 87% occurring only once. V shed 0 bases, J shed 5 bases, and the junction held 9 bases outside the gene matches. This CDR3 has 17 residues. CDR1 and CDR2 (germline): SGDLS, YYNGEE. The TCR sequence derives from a man aged 18 to 29 with COVID-19, enrolled during active disease. The sequencing input was peripheral blood. The chain uses TRBV9 and TRBJ2-5; 11 nucleotides agree with TRBD2. CDR3 protein: CASSVAPSGRPGETQYF. CDR3 in DNA: TGTGCCAGCAGCGTAGCGCCTAGCGGGAGGCCGGGGGAGACCCAGTACTTC.